The next 13 T cell receptor beta chains were all read from a single sample in a study of STAT5B mutations in CD4+ large granular lymphocyte leukemia. Data came from immunoSEQ multiplex PCR; TCRdb stores just in-frame clones and leaves some out. The sample carries tens of thousands of clones, around 72% recorded once. Sequencing used CD4+ T cells from blood buffy coats. The source of these receptors is a human donor in good health.

This clone was detected a few times. The chain couples TRBV28 to TRBJ1-6; D remains unclear. CDR1 and CDR2 from the germline V gene are MDHEN and SYDVKM. The V end was cut by 1 base, the J end by 8 bases, with 3 bases between. The CDR3 extends over 12 amino acids. The CDR3 DNA reads as TGTGCCAGCAGTTTATCGTATTCACCCCTCCACTTT. Protein sequence: CASSLSYSPLHF.

The chain employs TRBV10-3 and TRBJ1-1, with D possibly being TRBD1 (6 bases). This CDR3 spans 14 amino acids. With 4 bases removed from V and 4 bases from J, the gap between germline ends came to 13 bases. Germline assignment: CDR1 ENHRY and CDR2 SYGVKD. For the CDR3, the DNA is TGTGCCATCAGTGGGTACAGGGACGGCACTGAAGCTTTCTTT. Translating it yields CAISGYRDGTEAFF.

The chain employs TRBV4-3 and TRBJ2-2; a weak D match, TRBD2 (6 bases). Germline CDR1 and CDR2: LGHNA and YSLEER. With 6 bases removed from V and 3 bases from J, the gap between germline ends came to 14 bases. CDR3 length: 15 residues. The CDR3 bases are TGCGCCAGCAGGAGGGCCAGGGAGGACACCGGGGAGCTGTTTTTT. It encodes CASRRAREDTGELFF.

This clone has more than one count but fewer than ten. The V and J genes are TRBV29-1 and TRBJ1-1, with a possible D match to TRBD1 (6 bases). Germline V gene lookup returns CDR1 SQVTM and CDR2 ANQGSEA. Between the trimmed V and J ends, which lost 6 bases and 3 bases, there was a span of 14 bases. The CDR3 sequence is 13 residues long. This chain's CDR3 is CSVSTAGDTEAFF. CDR3 in DNA: TGCAGCGTGAGTACGGCAGGGGACACTGAAGCTTTCTTT.

The V call is TRBV5-4, the J call TRBJ2-7; the D gene is possibly TRBD2 (7 bases). Germline V gene data show CDR1 as SGHNT and CDR2 as YYREEE (reference sequence). V was trimmed by 4 bases and J by 2 bases, leaving 16 bases between them. There are 15 residues in the CDR3. The CDR3 DNA is TGTGCCAGCAGCCTCCCCGGGGGGCTTACCTACGAGCAGTACTTC. As protein: CASSLPGGLTYEQYF.

This chain connects TRBV5-1 to TRBJ2-7; perhaps TRBD1 as D (5 bases). Germline loops: CDR1 SGHRS, CDR2 YFSETQ. The CDR3 loop spans 14 amino acids. Trimming shortened V by 1 base and J by 1 base, and 9 bases separated the two germline ends. The CDR3 protein is CASSLRTQSYEQYF. The CDR3 DNA sequence: TGCGCCAGCAGCTTGCGGACACAGTCCTACGAGCAGTACTTC.

The rearrangement joins TRBV7-2 to TRBJ2-5; TRBD1 matches at 8 bases. The junction had 4 bases not matched to a gene; V was cut back by 5 bases and J by 2 bases. Germline V CDR1 and CDR2: SGHTA, FQGNSA. The CDR3 covers 14 residues. The CDR3, as DNA: TGTGCCAGCAGCCAGGGACAGGTTCAAGAGACCCAGTACTTC. Its protein is CASSQGQVQETQYF. Full variable domain (missing parts from reference TRBV7-2 and TRBJ2-5): GAGVSQSPSNKVTEKGKDVELRCDPISGHTALYWYRQSLGQGLEFLIYFQGNSAPDKSGLPSDRFSAERTGGSVSTLTIQRTQQEDSAVYLCASSQGQVQETQYFGPGTRLLVL.

The V and J genes are TRBV7-2 and TRBJ1-5; 9 bases are shared with TRBD1. The CDR3 length is 14 residues. Germline lookup yields CDR1 SGHTA and CDR2 FQGNSA. After removal of 0 bases from V and 7 bases from J, the junction contained 1 base not matched to a gene. The CDR3: CASSLAGQGQPQHF. The CDR3 DNA is TGTGCCAGCAGCTTAGCGGGACAGGGACAGCCCCAGCATTTT. The whole variable domain, filled in from reference TRBV7-2 and TRBJ1-5, reads GAGVSQSPSNKVTEKGKDVELRCDPISGHTALYWYRQSLGQGLEFLIYFQGNSAPDKSGLPSDRFSAERTGGSVSTLTIQRTQQEDSAVYLCASSLAGQGQPQHFGDGTRLSIL.

This clone showed up just a few times. The rearrangement joins TRBV9 to TRBJ2-6; possible D gene TRBD1, 6 bases. CDR1 and CDR2 (germline): SGDLS, YYNGEE. This CDR3 has 15 residues. The germline V and J ends were trimmed by 4 bases and 2 bases, with 10 bases remaining between them. DNA of the CDR3: TGTGCCAGCAGCTTAACAGGGACTGGGGCCAACGTCCTGACTTTC. Its translation is CASSLTGTGANVLTF.

This clone was counted a few times. For the CDR3, the DNA is TGCGCCAGCAGCTTGGAAAGAGCGGGGGGAGATTCACCCCTCCACTTT. It specifies CASSLERAGGDSPLHF. The chain combines TRBV5-1 with TRBJ1-6; TRBD1 might be the D (5 bases). CDR3 size: 16 residues. V lost 0 bases and J lost 8, with 15 bases in between. Germline CDR1 SGHRS, CDR2 YFSETQ.

This clone was counted between two and nine times. V is TRBV7-8 and J is TRBJ1-3; 9 bases agree with TRBD1. Germline values: CDR1 SGHVS, CDR2 FQNEAQ. The CDR3 runs to 16 residues. V gave up 7 bases and J gave up 0 bases; unmatched junction bases: 7. The CDR3 DNA reads TGTGCCAGCACCCCGACAGGGGGAAGCTCTGGAAACACCATATATTTT. This encodes CASTPTGGSSGNTIYF.

The chain's CDR3 is CASSPTRGYSGNTIYF. DNA of the CDR3: TGCGCCAGCAGTCCGACAAGGGGGTACTCTGGAAACACCATATATTTT. V is TRBV4-1 and J is TRBJ1-3; D is perhaps TRBD1 (6 bases). The CDR3 extends over 16 amino acids. CDR1 is MGHRA, CDR2 YSYEKL, per germline. Trimming removed 6 bases at V and 0 bases at J, with 15 bases between.

This rearrangement joins TRBV5-4 to TRBJ2-4; D is ambiguous. CDR1 is SGHNT, CDR2 YYREEE, per germline (reference sequence). The CDR3 length is 13 residues. Trimming removed 1 base from V and 5 bases from J, with 7 bases in between. The DNA of the CDR3 is TGTGCCAGCAGCTTGCCTAGGGAAAACATTCAGTACTTC. This gives the protein CASSLPRENIQYF.